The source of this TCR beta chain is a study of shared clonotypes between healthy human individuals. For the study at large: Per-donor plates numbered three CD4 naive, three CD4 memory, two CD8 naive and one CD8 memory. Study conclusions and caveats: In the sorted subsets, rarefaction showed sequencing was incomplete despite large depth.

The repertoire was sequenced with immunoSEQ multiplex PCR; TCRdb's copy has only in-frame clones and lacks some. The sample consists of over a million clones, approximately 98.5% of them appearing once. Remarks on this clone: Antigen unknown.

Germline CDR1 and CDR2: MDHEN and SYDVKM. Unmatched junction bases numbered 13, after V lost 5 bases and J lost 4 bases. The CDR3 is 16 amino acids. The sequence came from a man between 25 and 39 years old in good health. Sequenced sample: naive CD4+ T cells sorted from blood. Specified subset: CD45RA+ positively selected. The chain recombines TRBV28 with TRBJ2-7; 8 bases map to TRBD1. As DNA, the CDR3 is TGTGCCAGCAGTCTCCCCGACAGGGGCCGGGGATACGAGCAGTACTTC. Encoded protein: CASSLPDRGRGYEQYF. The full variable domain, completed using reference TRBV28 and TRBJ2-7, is DVKVTQSSRYLVKRTGEKVFLECVQDMDHENMFWYRQDPGLGLRLIYFSYDVKMKEKGDIPEGYSVSREKKERFSLILESASTNQTSMYLCASSLPDRGRGYEQYFGPGTRLTVT.